The TCR beta chain under discussion was sequenced for a study of T cell repertoires in cytomegalovirus infection. A word on this clonotype: What it recognizes is unknown. Compared with germline, one end of the junction differs, possibly owing to a read error.

Via MiXCR, TCRdb re-called the reads, giving one row per CDR3 protein. The sample has approximately 990,000 distinct CDR3 sequences, around 31% seen once. This CDR3 contains 14 residues. From germline, CDR1 is SGHVT and CDR2 SQSDAQ. Sequencing used cultured CD8+ T cells from PBMCs, obtained from culture after CMV antigen stimulation. This TCR was sampled from a human donor in good health (CMV status not recorded). Some clones in this sample may be carry-over from other donors' samples. V is TRBV7-4 and J is TRBJ2-2, with unresolved D. The CDR3 DNA sequence: TGTGCCAGCAACTTACCCCTGGAAGTCGGGGAGCTGTTTTTT. This sequence encodes CASNLPLEVGELFF.